This TCR beta chain was sequenced during a study of shared clonotypes between healthy human individuals. In the study overall: The composition of the donors was a couple of women and three men aged 18 to 49. CD4 naive cells filled three plates per donor, CD4 memory three, CD8 naive two and CD8 memory one.

Study-level findings and limits: Limitation of the genetic and exposure-history diversity represented came from the few donors.

The authors split each subset's genomic DNA evenly across several immunoSEQ plates. TCRdb's table, derived via immunoSEQ multiplex PCR, lists solely in-frame clones and lacks some. The sample holds roughly 640,000 clones, about 97% seen once. Comment on this clone: Its antigen is not identified.

Sequencing used naive CD4+ T cells sorted from blood. Specified subset: CD45RA+ positively selected. This clonotype was sampled from a woman aged 25 to 39 in good health.

The CDR3 spells CASSSPLSGSIAYEQYF. In nucleotides, the CDR3 is TGTGCCAGCAGTTCTCCCCTAAGCGGGAGTATCGCGTACGAGCAGTACTTC. The V call is TRBV28, the J call TRBJ2-7; 8 positions match TRBD2. This CDR3 spans 17 amino acids. Germline V gives CDR1 MDHEN, CDR2 SYDVKM. J gave up 4 bases and V 4 bases, and 15 bases lay outside the gene matches.